This entry lists 5 T cell receptor beta chains sequenced from one sample in a study of cytomegalovirus exposure and HLA in healthy donors. This PCR relied on a set of 60 Vbeta primers and 13 Jbeta primers. Measured with immunoSEQ multiplex PCR; TCRdb has only the in-frame clones, and not every one. The sample consists of over 150,000 clones, 79% of them appearing once. The sample was PBMCs. Receptor source: a man aged 35 to 55 in good health and CMV-seronegative.

This sequence joins TRBV5-3 and TRBJ1-3; possible D gene TRBD1, 6 bases. TRBV5-3 is labeled an ORF, and its function is uncertain. This CDR3 comprises 13 residues. V lost 9 bases, J lost 8 bases, and 18 bases lay in between. The CDR3 sequence: CAISPRWGHTIYF. CDR3 nucleotides: TGTGCCATCTCTCCCCGGTGGGGGCACACCATATATTTT.

This chain joins TRBV2 and TRBJ2-1; 9 bases are a match to TRBD2. The junction had 8 bases not matched to a gene; V was cut back by 0 bases and J by 2 bases. The germline gives CDR1 SNHLY, CDR2 FYNNEI. The CDR3 runs 18 residues. The CDR3 protein is CASSEAGWREGPYNEQFF. For the CDR3, the DNA is TGTGCCAGCAGTGAAGCCGGTTGGCGGGAGGGACCCTACAATGAGCAGTTCTTC.

This chain uses TRBV18 with TRBJ1-1; D not resolved. V lost 4 bases and J lost 4, with 7 bases in between. Germline V CDR1 and CDR2: KGHSH, LQKENI. CDR3 length: 12 residues. The CDR3 DNA reads TGTGCCAGCTCACTGCCGGGCACTGAAGCTTTCTTT. This encodes CASSLPGTEAFF.

The rearrangement links TRBV18 to TRBJ1-1; TRBD1 is a possible D gene (5 bases). Trimming removed 2 bases from V and 4 bases from J, with 11 bases in between. The CDR3 extends over 14 amino acids. Germline CDR1 is KGHSH and CDR2 is LQKENI. DNA for the CDR3: TGTGCCAGCTCACCAGGGGGGGGTAGCACTGAAGCTTTCTTT. Its protein product is CASSPGGGSTEAFF.

V gene TRBV7-9 combines with J gene TRBJ2-1; weak D call: TRBD2 (5 bases). CDR3 length equals 13 residues. CDR1 SEHNR and CDR2 FQNEAQ come from the germline V gene (reference sequence). V was shortened by 5 bases and J by 7 bases, with 12 bases between the two germline ends. The CDR3 here is CASSPTSGNEQFF. The CDR3 DNA follows: TGTGCCAGCAGCCCCACTTCGGGGAATGAGCAGTTCTTC.